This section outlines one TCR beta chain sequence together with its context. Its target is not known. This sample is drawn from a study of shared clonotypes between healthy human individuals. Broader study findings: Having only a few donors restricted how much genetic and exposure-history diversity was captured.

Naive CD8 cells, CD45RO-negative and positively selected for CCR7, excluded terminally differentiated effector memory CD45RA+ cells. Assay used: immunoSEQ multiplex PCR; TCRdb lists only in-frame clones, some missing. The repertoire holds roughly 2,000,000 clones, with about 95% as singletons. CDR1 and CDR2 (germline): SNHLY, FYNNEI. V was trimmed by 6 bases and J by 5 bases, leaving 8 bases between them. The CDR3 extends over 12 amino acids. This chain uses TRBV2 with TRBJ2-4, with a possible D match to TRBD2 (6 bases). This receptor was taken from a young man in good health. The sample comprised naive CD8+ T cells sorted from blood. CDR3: CASRGGQNIQYF. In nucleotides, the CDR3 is TGTGCCAGCAGGGGGGGACAAAACATTCAGTACTTC.